A selection of T cell receptor beta chains follows, all from one sample in a study of blood T cell repertoires in COVID-19. Profiling relied on immunoSEQ multiplex PCR, and the TCRdb table lists in-frame clones only, not all of them. The data show around 250,000 clones, roughly four fifths seen once. The sequenced material came from peripheral blood. The receptors were gathered from a man younger than 40 who had recovered from COVID-19. CDR3s include the opening cysteine and the closing phenylalanine or tryptophan. A D gene is named only where the DNA matches it firmly. Rows may omit the clone size; those that give it use once, few, many or a size class.

D: NA
size: few
V: TRBV7-9
J: TRBJ1-3
DNA: TGTGCCAGCAGCTCCGAGGTTGGAAACACCATATATTTT
CDR3: CASSSEVGNTIYF

D: TRBD1
size: NA
V: TRBV2
J: TRBJ2-7
DNA: TGTGCCAGCCGTGGACAGGGGGCGGGCGAGCAGTACTTC
CDR3: CASRGQGAGEQYF

D: TRBD2
size: NA
V: TRBV19
J: TRBJ2-2
DNA: TGTGCCAGTAGTATAGTAGCGGGGTCAGGCGGGGAGCTGTTTTTT
CDR3: CASSIVAGSGGELFF

D: NA
size: NA
V: TRBV29-1
J: TRBJ1-2
DNA: TGCAGCGTTGAAGAATCCGGGAACTATGGCTACACCTTC
CDR3: CSVEESGNYGYTF

D: NA
size: NA
V: TRBV2
J: TRBJ2-3
DNA: TGTGCCAGCAGTCCTAGCGCTAGCACAGATACGCAGTATTTT
CDR3: CASSPSASTDTQYF

D: NA
size: NA
V: TRBV10-1
J: TRBJ2-2
DNA: TGCGCCAGCAGTGAGTCGCGACAGGTTATGACCGGGGAGCTGTTTTTT
CDR3: CASSESRQVMTGELFF

D: NA
size: once
V: TRBV2
J: TRBJ1-4
DNA: TGTGCCAGCAGTAATGCCCTTGGGGCGACAACTAATGAAAAACTGTTTTTT
CDR3: CASSNALGATTNEKLFF

D: NA
size: NA
V: TRBV19
J: TRBJ1-1
DNA: TGTGCCAGTAGTATCGATCAGGGTTCTGAAGCTTTCTTT
CDR3: CASSIDQGSEAFF

D: NA
size: NA
V: TRBV2
J: TRBJ1-5
DNA: TGTGCCGGTGGGGGGGGAAGCAATCAGCCCCAGCATTTT
CDR3: CAGGGGSNQPQHF

D: TRBD2
size: NA
V: TRBV5-4
J: TRBJ2-5
DNA: TGTGCCAGCAGCAGCGCCGGGACTAGCGGGCAAGAGACCCAGTACTTC
CDR3: CASSSAGTSGQETQYF

D: TRBD1
size: NA
V: TRBV9
J: TRBJ1-6
DNA: TGTGCCAGCAGCGTAGGGACAGGGGTTTCACCCCTCCACTTT
CDR3: CASSVGTGVSPLHF

D: TRBD2
size: NA
V: TRBV6-5
J: TRBJ2-1
DNA: TGTGCCAGCAGTTATGGCGGCGGGGGAGGCTACAATGAGCAGTTCTTC
CDR3: CASSYGGGGGYNEQFF

D: NA
size: NA
V: TRBV5-5
J: TRBJ2-5
DNA: TGTGCCAGCAGCTTATCGTGGGGGGGCTTAGGAGAGACCCAGTACTTC
CDR3: CASSLSWGGLGETQYF

D: NA
size: NA
V: TRBV4-1
J: TRBJ1-1
DNA: TGCGCCAGCAGCCAAGATGGGGCGTGGAGTGAAGCTTTCTTT
CDR3: CASSQDGAWSEAFF

D: NA
size: NA
V: TRBV19
J: TRBJ2-1
DNA: TGTGCCAGTAGCCCCCTTCAGGGGAGGCAGTTCTTC
CDR3: CASSPLQGRQFF

D: NA
size: NA
V: TRBV21-1
J: TRBJ1-5
DNA: TGTGCCAGCAGGGGGGGGCTCAATACCATCGATAGCAATCAGCCCCAGCATTTT
CDR3: CASRGGLNTIDSNQPQHF

D: NA
size: once
V: TRBV28
J: TRBJ2-3
DNA: TGTGCCAGCAGTTCATCTAGCAGGCCAGATACGCAGTATTTT
CDR3: CASSSSSRPDTQYF

D: TRBD1
size: NA
V: TRBV19
J: TRBJ2-5
DNA: TGTGCCAGTAGTAATCGCGAGACAGGGGGTCTTGGGACCCAGTACTTC
CDR3: CASSNRETGGLGTQYF

D: TRBD2
size: few
V: TRBV6-5
J: TRBJ2-3
DNA: TGTGCCAGCAGTTACCTAGCGGGGCACACAGATACGCAGTATTTT
CDR3: CASSYLAGHTDTQYF

D: NA
size: NA
V: TRBV10-1
J: TRBJ1-2
DNA: TGCGCCAGCAGTGATCGACCCCCGGCCCCACCGCGGGGCTACACCTTC
CDR3: CASSDRPPAPPRGYTF

D: TRBD1
size: NA
V: TRBV29-1
J: TRBJ1-5
DNA: TGCAGCGCGGGACAGGGCGATCAGCCCCAGCATTTT
CDR3: CSAGQGDQPQHF

D: TRBD2
size: NA
V: TRBV7-9
J: TRBJ2-3
DNA: TGTGCCAGCAGCCCCGGGACTAGCGGGGGGTTAACTAGCACAGATACGCAGTATTTT
CDR3: CASSPGTSGGLTSTDTQYF

D: TRBD1
size: NA
V: TRBV7-2
J: TRBJ1-1
DNA: TGTGCCAGCAGCGACTACAGGGGTGGGAAGAACACTGAAGCTTTCTTT
CDR3: CASSDYRGGKNTEAFF

D: TRBD1
size: once
V: TRBV5-1
J: TRBJ1-5
DNA: TGCGCCAGCAGCTGGACAGGGTCGGGCAATCAGCCCCAGCATTTT
CDR3: CASSWTGSGNQPQHF

D: TRBD1
size: few
V: TRBV2
J: TRBJ1-1
DNA: TGTGCCAGCAGGGCCCGACAGGGGCCGAACACTGAAGCTTTCTTT
CDR3: CASRARQGPNTEAFF

D: TRBD1
size: once
V: TRBV11-2
J: TRBJ2-3
DNA: TGTGCCAGCAGCCAGGGGGCGGGCCTATTAGGCACAGATACGCAGTATTTT
CDR3: CASSQGAGLLGTDTQYF

D: TRBD1
size: NA
V: TRBV6-5
J: TRBJ1-5
DNA: TGTGCCAGCAGAGGGACAGGTTACAATCAGCCCCAGCATTTT
CDR3: CASRGTGYNQPQHF

D: TRBD1
size: NA
V: TRBV19
J: TRBJ2-3
DNA: TGTGCCAGTAGTAGCGGACAGGGTACAGATACGCAGTATTTT
CDR3: CASSSGQGTDTQYF

D: TRBD1
size: NA
V: TRBV5-4
J: TRBJ1-4
DNA: TGTGCCAGCAGTTTGGACAGGGTTGATGAAAAACTGTTTTTT
CDR3: CASSLDRVDEKLFF

D: NA
size: NA
V: TRBV5-1
J: TRBJ1-4
DNA: TGCGCCAGCCGTGAGGGCTCGACGGGGATAGAAAAACTGTTTTTT
CDR3: CASREGSTGIEKLFF

D: NA
size: NA
V: TRBV6-5
J: TRBJ1-1
DNA: TGTGCCAGCAGTTTCAACATGGGGGGTGGAAACACTGAAGCTTTCTTT
CDR3: CASSFNMGGGNTEAFF

D: NA
size: NA
V: TRBV7-9
J: TRBJ2-5
DNA: TGTGCCAGCAGCCAAGTCCAGGCTCCCGAGACCCAGTACTTC
CDR3: CASSQVQAPETQYF

D: NA
size: NA
V: TRBV18
J: TRBJ1-2
DNA: TGTGCTAGCTCACCATCAGGTCTCGGGAACTACACCTTC
CDR3: CASSPSGLGNYTF

D: TRBD1
size: NA
V: TRBV11-3
J: TRBJ1-2
DNA: TGTGCCAGCAGCGGTAGGACAGGACACTATGGCTACACCTTC
CDR3: CASSGRTGHYGYTF

D: NA
size: NA
V: TRBV6-5
J: TRBJ2-7
DNA: TGTGCCAGCAGCATCTCCGTAACAGCCTCCTACGAGCAGTACTTC
CDR3: CASSISVTASYEQYF

D: NA
size: NA
V: TRBV24-1
J: TRBJ2-3
DNA: TGTGCCACCAGTGGAGGAGCTAGCACAGATACGCAGTATTTT
CDR3: CATSGGASTDTQYF

D: NA
size: NA
V: TRBV2
J: TRBJ2-7
DNA: TGTGCCAGCATGGGGCTAGGCGAGAGCCAGTGGGACTTC
CDR3: CASMGLGESQWDF

D: NA
size: NA
V: TRBV27
J: TRBJ1-6
DNA: TGTGCCACCAAACAGGTCTTCTCCTATAATTCACCCCTCCACTTT
CDR3: CATKQVFSYNSPLHF

D: NA
size: NA
V: TRBV19
J: TRBJ2-5
DNA: TGTGCCAGTAGTATTGGGTACAGTCAAGAGACCCAGTACTTC
CDR3: CASSIGYSQETQYF

D: NA
size: NA
V: TRBV10-3
J: TRBJ1-2
DNA: TGTGCCATCAGTGAGTCTCCTTATAAAGGCTACACCTTC
CDR3: CAISESPYKGYTF

D: NA
size: NA
V: TRBV27
J: TRBJ2-1
DNA: TGTGCCAGCAGTTTACAGGGAACCACCTACAATGAGCAGTTCTTC
CDR3: CASSLQGTTYNEQFF

D: TRBD1
size: NA
V: TRBV5-4
J: TRBJ1-2
DNA: TGTGCCAGCAGCCCCCGGGAGGGGGCGGTTTATGGCTACACCTTC
CDR3: CASSPREGAVYGYTF

D: TRBD1
size: NA
V: TRBV4-1
J: TRBJ2-7
DNA: TGCGCCAGCAGCCAAGGGACAGGACGTGCCTACGAGCAGTACTTC
CDR3: CASSQGTGRAYEQYF

D: TRBD1
size: NA
V: TRBV11-3
J: TRBJ2-1
DNA: TGTGCCAGCAGCTTAGCTCGGACAGGGGGAAATGAGCAGTTCTTC
CDR3: CASSLARTGGNEQFF

D: NA
size: NA
V: TRBV3-1/TRBV3-2
J: TRBJ2-5
DNA: TGTGCCAGCAGCACCCAGGGGCGAGAGACCCAGTACTTC
CDR3: CASSTQGRETQYF

D: NA
size: NA
V: TRBV3-1/TRBV3-2
J: TRBJ2-5
DNA: TGTGCCAGCAGCCCGGGGGGCCCCCGGCAGTACTTC
CDR3: CASSPGGPRQYF

D: NA
size: NA
V: TRBV12-5
J: TRBJ1-1
DNA: TGTGCTAGTGGTTCGGGACTTAACACTGAAGCTTTCTTT
CDR3: CASGSGLNTEAFF

D: TRBD1
size: NA
V: TRBV29-1
J: TRBJ2-1
DNA: TGCAGCGTTGCTGGACAGGGATACAATGAGCAGTTCTTC
CDR3: CSVAGQGYNEQFF

D: TRBD1
size: few
V: TRBV13
J: TRBJ1-3
DNA: TGTGCCAGCAGCTTAGGACAGGGGAGAGGAAACACCATATATTTT
CDR3: CASSLGQGRGNTIYF

D: TRBD2
size: NA
V: TRBV3-1/TRBV3-2
J: TRBJ2-1
DNA: TGTGCCAGCAGCCAATTTGGGCTAGCGGGGGGGAATGAGCAGTTCTTC
CDR3: CASSQFGLAGGNEQFF

D: TRBD1
size: NA
V: TRBV6-6
J: TRBJ1-3
DNA: TGTGCCAGCAGTACTATCCGGACAGGGGCAGGAAACACCATATATTTT
CDR3: CASSTIRTGAGNTIYF

D: TRBD2
size: NA
V: TRBV5-8
J: TRBJ2-3
DNA: TGTGCCAGCAGCGACCGGGGGGGGACGCAGTATTTT
CDR3: CASSDRGGTQYF

D: NA
size: NA
V: TRBV5-4
J: TRBJ1-2
DNA: TGTGCCAGCAGCTTGGACAGGGTGAGGTATGGCTACACCTTC
CDR3: CASSLDRVRYGYTF

D: TRBD2
size: NA
V: TRBV6-4
J: TRBJ2-1
DNA: TGTGCCAGCAGCAGCGGGGGGGCCAATGAGCAGTTCTTC
CDR3: CASSSGGANEQFF

D: NA
size: NA
V: TRBV19
J: TRBJ2-4
DNA: TGTGCCAGTAGTCCCTCTCTAACGGTGGGCCAAAACATTCAGTACTTC
CDR3: CASSPSLTVGQNIQYF